Listed below are T cell receptor beta chains from one sample, sequenced in a study of CD8 T cells in ankylosing spondylitis. TCRdb independently ran MiXCR on the 5' RACE reads; one entry per CDR3 protein. Found here are about 750,000 distinct CDR3 sequences, roughly 19% of them singletons; the top ten hold under 20%. Sequencing was carried out using blood, either unsorted or a sorted T cell fraction (not recorded which). All receptors derive from a male donor with ankylosing spondylitis. Both conserved end residues are part of each CDR3. The D gene is left open where the match is weak. Only part of the rows carry a size: once, few, many, or a class if the clone is expanded.

abundance	len	v_gene	d_gene	j_gene	CDR3aa	CDR3nt
few	16	TRBV28	TRBD2	TRBJ2-3	CASSRGGRGPTDTQYF	TGTGCCAGCAGTCGCGGGGGGCGGGGACCCACAGATACGCAGTATTTT
NA	12	TRBV4-2	NA	TRBJ2-7	CASSQQGLEQYF	TGTGCCAGCAGCCAACAGGGGCTTGAGCAGTACTTC
few	16	TRBV13	TRBD2	TRBJ2-7	CASSPQGAGGFYEQYF	TGTGCCAGCAGCCCTCAGGGAGCGGGAGGGTTCTACGAGCAGTACTTC
NA	15	TRBV5-1	NA	TRBJ2-6	CASSQQTSGANVLTF	TGCGCCAGCAGTCAGCAAACCTCTGGGGCCAACGTCCTGACTTTC
NA	16	TRBV19	NA	TRBJ2-2	CASSIARAGNTGELFF	TGTGCCAGTAGTATAGCTAGGGCAGGGAACACCGGGGAGCTGTTTTTT
NA	18	TRBV7-8	TRBD2	TRBJ2-4	CASSPWTSGAGAKNIQYF	TGTGCCAGCAGCCCTTGGACTAGCGGGGCGGGGGCCAAAAACATTCAGTACTTC
NA	14	TRBV28	NA	TRBJ2-5	CASSLKRGAETQYF	TGTGCCAGCAGTCTAAAACGAGGGGCCGAGACCCAGTACTTC
few	16	TRBV6-1	NA	TRBJ1-1	CASGRPGGAPKTEAFF	TGTGCCAGCGGCCGCCCCGGGGGCGCCCCGAAAACTGAAGCTTTCTTT
NA	11	TRBV12-3/TRBV12-4	NA	TRBJ2-1	CASRSLDEQFF	TGTGCCAGCAGGTCCCTGGATGAGCAGTTCTTC
NA	14	TRBV12-3/TRBV12-4	NA	TRBJ2-7	CASSLAGQLYEQYF	TGTGCCAGCAGTTTAGCGGGCCAGCTGTACGAGCAGTACTTC
once	12	TRBV5-5	TRBD1	TRBJ1-1	CASRLGQVEAFF	TGTGCCAGCAGATTAGGACAGGTTGAAGCTTTCTTT
few	15	TRBV12-3/TRBV12-4	TRBD1	TRBJ1-6	CASSLVGTANSPLHF	TGTGCCAGCAGTTTAGTTGGGACAGCCAATTCACCCCTCCACTTT
few	14	TRBV15	NA	TRBJ1-5	CATSREGVNQPQHF	TGTGCCACCAGCAGAGAGGGGGTCAATCAGCCCCAGCATTTT
NA	15	TRBV2	TRBD1	TRBJ1-5	CASSFMGQGNQPQHF	TGTGCCAGCAGTTTCATGGGACAGGGGAATCAGCCCCAGCATTTT
few	16	TRBV6-1	TRBD2	TRBJ2-1	CASRPVGTSGGVRQFF	TGTGCCAGCAGGCCAGTCGGGACTAGCGGGGGGGTAAGGCAGTTCTTC
NA	14	TRBV12-3/TRBV12-4	NA	TRBJ1-1	CASSYRPGLAEAFF	TGTGCCAGCAGCTACCGGCCAGGTTTAGCTGAAGCTTTCTTT
few	14	TRBV5-1	NA	TRBJ1-2	CASSFKPDNYGYTF	TGCGCCAGCAGCTTCAAACCCGATAACTATGGCTACACCTTC
NA	17	TRBV28	TRBD2	TRBJ2-1	CASSTTSGRPSYNEQFF	TGTGCCAGCAGTACCACTAGCGGGAGGCCCTCCTACAATGAGCAGTTCTTC
few	15	TRBV10-3	TRBD1	TRBJ2-1	CAIRPGTGSYNEQFF	TGTGCCATCAGGCCCGGGACAGGATCGTACAATGAGCAGTTCTTC
NA	12	TRBV27	TRBD2	TRBJ2-1	CASSRGEGEQFF	TGTGCCAGCAGTCGTGGGGAGGGTGAGCAGTTCTTC
NA	14	TRBV29-1	TRBD1	TRBJ1-1	CSVERTGMNTEAFF	TGCAGCGTTGAGAGGACAGGAATGAACACTGAAGCTTTCTTT
NA	16	TRBV11-2	TRBD2	TRBJ2-1	CASSSLAGGPVNEQFF	TGTGCCAGCAGCTCACTAGCGGGGGGGCCGGTCAATGAGCAGTTCTTC
few	14	TRBV12-3/TRBV12-4	NA	TRBJ2-3	CATKDKDSTDTQYF	TGTGCCACCAAGGATAAGGACAGCACAGATACGCAGTATTTT
few	12	TRBV29-1	NA	TRBJ1-2	CSVEVGGSGYTF	TGCAGCGTTGAGGTTGGAGGGAGTGGCTACACCTTC
few	13	TRBV6-1	TRBD1	TRBJ2-7	CASSTRTGVEQYF	TGTGCCAGCAGTACCCGGACAGGGGTCGAGCAGTACTTC
NA	14	TRBV28	NA	TRBJ2-7	CASRTAGSSYEQYF	TGTGCCAGCAGGACCGCCGGGAGCTCCTACGAGCAGTACTTC
few	13	TRBV12-3/TRBV12-4	NA	TRBJ1-5	CASSMGGNQPQHF	TGTGCCAGCAGCATGGGGGGCAATCAGCCCCAGCATTTT
NA	12	TRBV29-1	NA	TRBJ2-7	CSVDGADYEQYF	TGCAGCGTTGACGGGGCCGACTACGAGCAGTACTTC
few	13	TRBV5-1	NA	TRBJ2-7	CASSEGSNYEQYF	TGCGCCAGCAGCGAGGGGAGTAACTACGAGCAGTACTTC
NA	15	TRBV6-1	NA	TRBJ2-2	CAISWSGGHTGELFF	TGTGCCATCTCGTGGTCCGGGGGCCACACCGGGGAGCTGTTTTTT
few	18	TRBV6-2/TRBV6-3	TRBD2	TRBJ2-5	CASSYRGSGRAGGETQYF	TGTGCCAGCAGTTACCGTGGTAGCGGGAGGGCCGGAGGCGAGACCCAGTACTTC
NA	17	TRBV4-2	NA	TRBJ2-2	CASSPGGQTSNTGELFF	TGTGCCAGCAGCCCCGGGGGTCAAACGTCGAACACCGGGGAGCTGTTTTTT
NA	14	TRBV30	TRBD2	TRBJ2-3	CAWRRGGGPDTQYF	TGTGCCTGGAGGCGGGGCGGGGGGCCCGATACGCAGTATTTT
NA	18	TRBV4-1	NA	TRBJ1-1	CASSQYGDGDEIWTEAFF	TGCGCCAGCAGCCAATACGGGGACGGAGACGAAATATGGACTGAAGCTTTCTTT
few	16	TRBV7-6	NA	TRBJ2-5	CASSYRTGSIGETQYF	TGTGCCAGCAGCTACAGAACAGGGAGCATCGGGGAGACCCAGTACTTC
NA	16	TRBV12-3/TRBV12-4	NA	TRBJ1-2	CASSLSGSGAWYGYTF	TGTGCCAGCAGTCTCAGCGGGTCAGGGGCCTGGTATGGCTACACCTTC
NA	18	TRBV12-3/TRBV12-4	TRBD2	TRBJ2-1	CASSPLPPSGSHTNEQFF	TGTGCCAGCAGTCCGCTTCCCCCTAGCGGGAGCCACACCAATGAGCAGTTCTTC
NA	14	TRBV25-1	NA	TRBJ2-5	CASSSSGHGETQYF	TGTGCCAGCTCCTCTAGTGGACATGGAGAGACCCAGTACTTC
NA	14	TRBV6-5	TRBD1	TRBJ2-1	CASSFRGPNNEQFF	TGTGCCAGCAGTTTTAGGGGGCCTAACAATGAGCAGTTCTTC
NA	17	TRBV2	TRBD2	TRBJ2-3	CASSAGTSGSSKDTQYF	TGTGCCAGCAGCGCCGGGACTAGCGGGAGTAGTAAAGATACGCAGTATTTT
NA	14	TRBV29-1	NA	TRBJ2-1	CSVEEGRSYNEQFF	TGCAGCGTTGAAGAAGGCAGATCCTACAATGAGCAGTTCTTC
NA	17	TRBV20-1	NA	TRBJ2-2	CSARDGAGWGNTGELFF	TGCAGTGCTAGAGATGGGGCGGGATGGGGGAACACCGGGGAGCTGTTTTTT
NA	15	TRBV5-8	NA	TRBJ2-3	CASSLGVSSADTQYF	TGTGCCAGCAGCTTAGGGGTCAGCTCGGCAGATACGCAGTATTTT
few	16	TRBV11-2	TRBD2	TRBJ2-1	CASSPSGGRGYNEQFF	TGTGCCAGCAGCCCTAGTGGCGGGAGAGGTTACAATGAGCAGTTCTTC
NA	15	TRBV20-1	NA	TRBJ2-1	CSATPTGTVYNEQFF	TGCAGTGCTACCCCCACTGGGACCGTCTACAATGAGCAGTTCTTC
few	14	TRBV12-3/TRBV12-4	NA	TRBJ2-7	CASSFVGPSGEQYF	TGTGCCAGCAGTTTCGTGGGGCCCTCCGGGGAGCAGTACTTC
few	13	TRBV20-1	TRBD1	TRBJ2-5	CSARTGGLKTQYF	TGCAGTGCAAGGACAGGGGGCTTGAAGACCCAGTACTTC
NA	15	TRBV4-1	TRBD2	TRBJ2-5	CASSQEPALAGGPHF	TGCGCCAGCAGCCAAGAACCGGCCCTAGCGGGGGGCCCCCACTTC